These T cell receptor beta chains were read from a single sample in a study of blood T cell repertoires in COVID-19. Assay: immunoSEQ multiplex PCR; the TCRdb copy retains only in-frame clones and omits some. This sample has approximately 250,000 clones, with around 81% found just once. The sample taken for sequencing was peripheral blood. All receptors derive from a woman in her fifties or sixties with active or convalescent COVID-19. CDR3s include the opening cysteine and the closing phenylalanine or tryptophan. D genes are given only for firm matches.

d_call | v_call | cdr3_aa
. | TRBV6-1 | CASSEQAMKTQYF
TRBD2 | TRBV5-6 | CASTQLAGDGYNEQFF
. | TRBV19 | CASLSGRYTEAFF
. | TRBV2 | CASSVGTGSTDTQYF
TRBD2 | TRBV7-2 | CASSKIAGEAYEQYF
. | TRBV7-2 | CASSAISGRGDEQFF
. | TRBV4-1 | CASSQEGSDYNEQFF
TRBD1 | TRBV19 | CASNPGTGKNQPQHF
TRBD1 | TRBV5-1 | CASSSQGAVYNEQFF
. | TRBV29-1 | CSVVEMVTEAFF
TRBD1 | TRBV4-1 | CASSHEGQGNYEQYF
TRBD2 | TRBV7-9 | CASSEGTSGFAGELFF
. | TRBV18 | CASSPRENHRGAIAGELFF
TRBD2 | TRBV12-3/TRBV12-4 | CASSPSGSDEQYF